This is a list of T cell receptor beta chains from one sample in a study of cytomegalovirus exposure and HLA in healthy donors. Sequencing was performed with immunoSEQ multiplex PCR; in TCRdb, only in-frame clones are kept and a portion is missing. The table lists some 160,000 clones, approximately 80% of them singletons. Sequenced: PBMCs. The receptors originated from a woman under 30 in good health and CMV-seronegative. The CDR3 runs from the conserved cysteine through the conserved F or W. The D gene is left open where the match is weak. Clone size is given for some rows only: seen once, a few or many times, or a class if the clone is expanded.

size: once
J: TRBJ2-5
D: TRBD2
V: TRBV7-6
length: 15
DNA: TGTGCCAGCAGCTTATTTCTAGCGGGGGAAGAGACCCAGTACTTC
CDR3: CASSLFLAGEETQYF

size: NA
J: TRBJ2-7
D: NA
V: TRBV18
length: 13
DNA: TGTGCCAGCTCACCAAATTCACTCTACGAGCAGTACTTC
CDR3: CASSPNSLYEQYF

size: NA
J: TRBJ1-5
D: NA
V: TRBV28
length: 15
DNA: TGTGCCAGCACTCATACGGGGATATCCAATCAGCCCCAGCATTTT
CDR3: CASTHTGISNQPQHF

size: NA
J: TRBJ1-4
D: NA
V: TRBV9
length: 14
DNA: TGTGCCAGCAGCGTAGAAGCCGGGGGGGGAAAACTGTTTTTT
CDR3: CASSVEAGGGKLFF

size: NA
J: TRBJ2-1
D: NA
V: TRBV5-1
length: 13
DNA: TGCGCCAGCAGTTGGAACTTAGAGGTTGAGCAGTTCTTC
CDR3: CASSWNLEVEQFF

size: NA
J: TRBJ2-7
D: TRBD2
V: TRBV7-9
length: 13
DNA: TGTGCCAGCCGTAGGGAGGGGTCCTACGAGCAGTACTTC
CDR3: CASRREGSYEQYF

size: NA
J: TRBJ2-4
D: TRBD2
V: TRBV2
length: 15
DNA: TGTGCCAGCAGTGTTCAAGCGGGGTCGGGAAACATTCAGTACTTC
CDR3: CASSVQAGSGNIQYF

size: NA
J: TRBJ2-2
D: NA
V: TRBV18
length: 16
DNA: TGTGCCAGCTCACCGCGGGGGCGGTCGAACACCGGGGAGCTGTTTTTT
CDR3: CASSPRGRSNTGELFF

size: NA
J: TRBJ1-6
D: NA
V: TRBV27
length: 13
DNA: TGTGCCAGCAGTTTGGCGGTTAATTCACCCCTCCACTTT
CDR3: CASSLAVNSPLHF

size: NA
J: TRBJ1-2
D: NA
V: TRBV18
length: 14
DNA: TGTGCCAGCTCGCCAAGCGGTGAGAACTATGGCTACACCTTC
CDR3: CASSPSGENYGYTF

size: NA
J: TRBJ2-7
D: TRBD1
V: TRBV30
length: 14
DNA: TGTGCCTGGAGTTCGGGACAGGGGGGCTACGAGCAGTACTTC
CDR3: CAWSSGQGGYEQYF

size: NA
J: TRBJ2-1
D: NA
V: TRBV9
length: 12
DNA: TGTGCCAGCAGCCGAACAGGGAATGAGCAGTTCTTC
CDR3: CASSRTGNEQFF

size: NA
J: TRBJ1-4
D: TRBD1
V: TRBV5-5
length: 14
DNA: TGTGCCAGCAGCTTTGGGACAGGTCTTGAAAAACTGTTTTTT
CDR3: CASSFGTGLEKLFF

size: NA
J: TRBJ2-7
D: TRBD2
V: TRBV6-1
length: 14
DNA: TGTGCCAGCAGTGCCGGGACTAGCGGGTGGCGTCGGTACTTC
CDR3: CASSAGTSGWRRYF

size: once
J: TRBJ1-4
D: TRBD1
V: TRBV7-2
length: 15
DNA: TGTGCCAGCAGAGCCGGACAGGGGCGAAATGAAAAACTGTTTTTT
CDR3: CASRAGQGRNEKLFF

size: NA
J: TRBJ2-1
D: TRBD2
V: TRBV11-2
length: 15
DNA: TGTGCCAGCAGCTACACGGGGGGATTAGGCAATGAGCAGTTCTTC
CDR3: CASSYTGGLGNEQFF

size: NA
J: TRBJ2-2
D: TRBD1
V: TRBV14
length: 16
DNA: TGTGCCAGCAGCCAAGTCCAGGGGGTTCGGACCGGGGAGCTGTTTTTT
CDR3: CASSQVQGVRTGELFF

size: once
J: TRBJ2-5
D: NA
V: TRBV2
length: 13
DNA: TGTGCCAGCAAGGTCAGGAGGAAAGAGACCCAGTACTTC
CDR3: CASKVRRKETQYF

size: once
J: TRBJ2-1
D: TRBD1
V: TRBV28
length: 15
DNA: TGTGCCAGCAGCCGTCCTGGACAGGGTTTGAATGAGCAGTTCTTC
CDR3: CASSRPGQGLNEQFF

size: few
J: TRBJ1-1
D: NA
V: TRBV2
length: 14
DNA: TGTGCCAGCAAACCCTTGACAGAAAACACTGAAGCTTTCTTT
CDR3: CASKPLTENTEAFF

size: NA
J: TRBJ2-5
D: NA
V: TRBV5-6
length: 16
DNA: TGTGCCAGCAGCTTGGTTCGGAGCAGCTGGGAGCAGACCCAGTACTTC
CDR3: CASSLVRSSWEQTQYF

size: NA
J: TRBJ1-1
D: NA
V: TRBV5-1
length: 14
DNA: TGCGCCAGCAGCTTGACAGTTCAAAACACTGAAGCTTTCTTT
CDR3: CASSLTVQNTEAFF

size: NA
J: TRBJ2-7
D: NA
V: TRBV15
length: 17
DNA: TGTGCCACCAGCAGAGGCTTCGGAGTTCTGGATAAAGGCGAGCAGTACTTC
CDR3: CATSRGFGVLDKGEQYF

size: NA
J: TRBJ1-5
D: TRBD1
V: TRBV29-1
length: 13
DNA: TGCAGCGTTCTCACAGGGGCCGGCCAGCCCCAGCATTTT
CDR3: CSVLTGAGQPQHF

size: NA
J: TRBJ2-1
D: TRBD1
V: TRBV27
length: 18
DNA: TGTGCCAGCAGTTCCGCACCTGGGACAGCGAGCTCCTACAATGAGCAGTTCTTC
CDR3: CASSSAPGTASSYNEQFF

size: NA
J: TRBJ1-6
D: TRBD1
V: TRBV2
length: 13
DNA: TGTGCCGCACAGGGGAGGTGGGATTCACCCCTCCACTTT
CDR3: CAAQGRWDSPLHF

size: NA
J: TRBJ1-1
D: TRBD1
V: TRBV5-4
length: 15
DNA: TGTGCCAGCAGCCTCGACAGGGGACTGAACACTGAAGCTTTCTTT
CDR3: CASSLDRGLNTEAFF

size: few
J: TRBJ1-1
D: TRBD1
V: TRBV2
length: 21
DNA: TGTGCCAGCAGTTCACCATCTCGTTTCCCTCGCGAGGGACAGCTGAACACTGAAGCTTTCTTT
CDR3: CASSSPSRFPREGQLNTEAFF

size: few
J: TRBJ2-1
D: NA
V: TRBV18
length: 15
DNA: TGTGCCAGCTCACCACAGACTATTTCTTACAATGAGCAGTTCTTC
CDR3: CASSPQTISYNEQFF